This T cell receptor beta chain was captured in a study of vaccination effects on CD4 cells after COVID-19. The germline V gene has CDR1 MDHEN and CDR2 SYDVKM. Trimming removed 8 bases from V and 3 bases from J, with 7 bases in between. The CDR3 has 12 residues. Pools of viral peptides were used by the ViraFEST assay to expand antigen-specific CD4+ T cells ahead of sequencing. Subsequent to 10 days of culture, CD4+ T cells were isolated. A PCR test confirmed that the person had SARS-CoV-2 infection between March and December 2020. PBMC were cultured at approximately 2 million per well with about 10 IU/ml IL-2 and 8 to 10 ug/ml peptides. Findings of the study overall: Whether induced by infection or by vaccine, clones showed marked clonal contraction late after vaccination.

This clone was recorded once. Its cognate antigen is unknown. Profiling relied on immunoSEQ multiplex PCR, and the TCRdb table lists in-frame clones only, not all of them. The sample carries more than 35,000 clones, around 72% recorded once. This TCR was recovered from a human donor who had a prior SARS-CoV-2 infection. The sequenced sample was CD4+ T cells from PBMCs cultured with a peptide pool, obtained before COVID-19 vaccination. V is TRBV28 and J is TRBJ1-4; D is uncertain. This chain's CDR3 is CASRSPNEKLFF. CDR3 in DNA: TGTGCCAGCCGGTCTCCTAATGAAAAACTGTTTTTT.